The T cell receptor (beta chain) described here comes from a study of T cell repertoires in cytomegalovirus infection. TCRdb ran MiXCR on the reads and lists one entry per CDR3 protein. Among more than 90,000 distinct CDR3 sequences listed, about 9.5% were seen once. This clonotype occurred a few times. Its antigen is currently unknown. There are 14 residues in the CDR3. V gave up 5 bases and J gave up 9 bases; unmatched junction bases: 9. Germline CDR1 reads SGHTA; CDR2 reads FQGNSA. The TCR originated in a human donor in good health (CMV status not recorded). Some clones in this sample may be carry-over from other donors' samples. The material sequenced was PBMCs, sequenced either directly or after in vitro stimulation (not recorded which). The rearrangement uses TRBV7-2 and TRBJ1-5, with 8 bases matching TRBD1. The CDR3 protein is CASSRGQGYSPQHF. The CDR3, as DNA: TGTGCCAGCAGCCGTGGACAGGGTTACTCGCCCCAGCATTTT.